Reported below is one T cell receptor (beta chain). Its cognate antigen is unknown. This sample is part of a study of breast tumors, draining lymph nodes, adjacent tissues. Overall study results and limits: Tumor T cell lymph node origin was a supported hypothesis, not proven. Tumors had less TCR diversity than lymph nodes, more than nontumor tissue. Findings are consistent with lymph node origin and intratumoral expansion of most tumor T cells.

MiXCR was run by TCRdb on the multiplex PCR reads, yielding one entry per CDR3 protein. The sample carries under 150,000 distinct CDR3 sequences, approximately 20% recorded once. CDR3 length equals 12 residues. With 10 bases removed from V and 11 bases from J, the gap between germline ends came to 18 bases. Germline lookup yields CDR1 LNHDA and CDR2 SQIVND (reference sequence). The lymph nodes were axillary draining lymph nodes from breast cancer patients. The chain links TRBV19 to TRBJ1-5; D may be TRBD1 (6 bases). This TCR was sampled from a female donor with breast cancer. Some clones in this sample may be carry-over from other donors' samples. Sequencing input: axillary lymph node tissue. This chain's CDR3 is CATSTGPRAQHF. DNA of the CDR3: TGTGCCACTTCGACAGGACCTAGGGCCCAGCATTTT.